The rows below give T cell receptor beta chains drawn from one sample of a study of blood T cell repertoires in COVID-19. Some clones are missing from TCRdb's copy, which holds only in-frame ones; the method was immunoSEQ multiplex PCR. The table records hundreds of thousands of clones, 89% of them present only once. The material sequenced was peripheral blood. Receptors originate from a man between 18 and 29 years old with COVID-19, enrolled during active disease. The CDR3 runs from the conserved cysteine through the conserved F or W. The D gene is left open where the match is weak. The listing skips clone size in some rows; elsewhere it reads once, few, many or a size class.

V: TRBV19
J: TRBJ2-1
size: -
D: TRBD2
DNA: TGTGCCAGTAGTAAGACTAGCGGGGCTTACAATGAGCAGTTCTTC
CDR3: CASSKTSGAYNEQFF

V: TRBV10-2
J: TRBJ2-5
size: -
D: TRBD2
DNA: TGCGCCAGCAGTCTTAATAGCGGGGGGGAGACCCAGTACTTC
CDR3: CASSLNSGGETQYF

V: TRBV10-3
J: TRBJ1-1
size: -
D: TRBD1
DNA: TGTGCCATCAGTGAGTCGAGACAGGGGACGGGGACTGAAGCTTTCTTT
CDR3: CAISESRQGTGTEAFF

V: TRBV6-2/TRBV6-3
J: TRBJ1-2
size: -
D: -
DNA: TGTGCCAGCAGTTACTCATCAGGCAGGGCCCTTCACTATGGCTACACCTTC
CDR3: CASSYSSGRALHYGYTF

V: TRBV18
J: TRBJ1-4
size: -
D: -
DNA: TGTGCCAGCTCACCGAGGGAAAGGGGGAGTGAAAAACTGTTTTTT
CDR3: CASSPRERGSEKLFF

V: TRBV4-1
J: TRBJ2-1
size: -
D: TRBD1
DNA: TGCGCCAGCAGCCGGGGGGACAGGAACAATGAGCAGTTCTTC
CDR3: CASSRGDRNNEQFF

V: TRBV15
J: TRBJ2-3
size: -
D: TRBD2
DNA: TGTGCCACCAGCAGAGAAGGCGGGAGGACCACAGATACGCAGTATTTT
CDR3: CATSREGGRTTDTQYF

V: TRBV5-3
J: TRBJ1-2
size: -
D: TRBD1
DNA: TGTGCCACCCGGGCCGGGACAGGGGTCGGCTACACCTTC
CDR3: CATRAGTGVGYTF

V: TRBV7-4
J: TRBJ1-4
size: few
D: -
DNA: TGTGCCAGCAGCTGCCTCCGGGGGGCTGATAATGAAAAACTGTTTTTT
CDR3: CASSCLRGADNEKLFF

V: TRBV3-1/TRBV3-2
J: TRBJ1-6
size: -
D: TRBD1
DNA: TGTGCCAGCAGCCAGATGGACAGGAATTCACCCCTCCACTTT
CDR3: CASSQMDRNSPLHF

V: TRBV19
J: TRBJ2-1
size: -
D: -
DNA: TGTGCCAGTAGTATTCAAACTAGAGGGAAAGGCTCCTACAATGAGCAGTTCTTC
CDR3: CASSIQTRGKGSYNEQFF

V: TRBV9
J: TRBJ2-7
size: -
D: -
DNA: TGTGCCAGCAGCGGGGAGTCCCACGAGCAGTACTTC
CDR3: CASSGESHEQYF

V: TRBV9
J: TRBJ1-2
size: -
D: -
DNA: TGTGCCAGCAGCCTAGGACGGAGATATGGCTACACCTTC
CDR3: CASSLGRRYGYTF

V: TRBV7-9
J: TRBJ2-3
size: -
D: TRBD2
DNA: TGTGCCAGCAGTTCTTTTTTAGCGGGGAGCACAGATACGCAGTATTTT
CDR3: CASSSFLAGSTDTQYF

V: TRBV30
J: TRBJ2-1
size: -
D: TRBD1
DNA: TGTGCCTGGAGTGTACAGACAGGGGAAAATGAGCAGTTCTTC
CDR3: CAWSVQTGENEQFF

V: TRBV6-5
J: TRBJ2-5
size: -
D: TRBD2
DNA: TGTGCCAGCAGACGGGGGGGGTCCGGGACCCAGTACTTC
CDR3: CASRRGGSGTQYF

V: TRBV28
J: TRBJ1-2
size: -
D: TRBD1
DNA: TGTGCCAGCAGGGGGACAGGGAGCTACACCTTC
CDR3: CASRGTGSYTF

V: TRBV5-1
J: TRBJ1-2
size: -
D: -
DNA: TGCGCCAGCAGCGGGGGGTACATCAGGGAGCCAGATGGCTACACCTTC
CDR3: CASSGGYIREPDGYTF

V: TRBV3-1/TRBV3-2
J: TRBJ1-1
size: -
D: -
DNA: TGTGCCAGCAGCCCCGATCTGGGGGGAAACACTGAAGCTTTCTTT
CDR3: CASSPDLGGNTEAFF

V: TRBV5-6
J: TRBJ1-4
size: -
D: -
DNA: TGTGCCAGCAGCCTCCCGGGAGGCGTGAATGAAAAACTGTTTTTT
CDR3: CASSLPGGVNEKLFF

V: TRBV5-1
J: TRBJ1-4
size: once
D: -
DNA: TGCGCCAGCAGCTTGGAGGGGTCTAGGGAAAAACTGTTTTTT
CDR3: CASSLEGSREKLFF

V: TRBV24-1
J: TRBJ2-2
size: -
D: -
DNA: TGTGCCACCAGTGATTACAGCGGGGAGCTGTTTTTT
CDR3: CATSDYSGELFF

V: TRBV12-1
J: TRBJ2-5
size: -
D: -
DNA: TGTGCCAGCAGTCCCCCGAAGAGGACTAGCGGGAGTTTGGAGACCCAGTACTTC
CDR3: CASSPPKRTSGSLETQYF

V: TRBV15
J: TRBJ2-1
size: -
D: -
DNA: TGTGCCACCAGCAGAGAATGGAGTCCCAATGAGCAGTTCTTC
CDR3: CATSREWSPNEQFF

V: TRBV5-1
J: TRBJ2-1
size: -
D: -
DNA: TGCGCCAGCAGCTTGGGAGGGTACAATGAGCAGTTCTTC
CDR3: CASSLGGYNEQFF

V: TRBV6-1
J: TRBJ2-5
size: many
D: TRBD2
DNA: TGTGCCAGCAGTGAAGGTCCTAGCGGGGGGGCGTCAAGGGAGACCCAGTACTTC
CDR3: CASSEGPSGGASRETQYF

V: TRBV3-1/TRBV3-2
J: TRBJ2-1
size: -
D: -
DNA: TGTGCCAGCAGCCAAGTCTATAATGAGCAGTTCTTC
CDR3: CASSQVYNEQFF

V: TRBV15
J: TRBJ1-1
size: -
D: -
DNA: TGTGCCACCAGCAGAGATCGAGCCGGGAACACTGAAGCTTTCTTT
CDR3: CATSRDRAGNTEAFF

V: TRBV2
J: TRBJ1-5
size: -
D: -
DNA: TGTGCCAACAAGACAGACTTTAATCAGCCCCAGCATTTT
CDR3: CANKTDFNQPQHF

V: TRBV19
J: TRBJ1-3
size: -
D: -
DNA: TGTGCCAGTAGTACAAGGCCGGCGGCAACCATATATTTT
CDR3: CASSTRPAATIYF

V: TRBV5-8
J: TRBJ1-3
size: -
D: -
DNA: TGTGCCAGCAGCTTTCATCAGGGCTCTGGAAACACCATATATTTT
CDR3: CASSFHQGSGNTIYF

V: TRBV13
J: TRBJ2-1
size: -
D: -
DNA: TGTGCCAGCACCCCGAGAGGACAGACTTCCCTGTTCTTC
CDR3: CASTPRGQTSLFF

V: TRBV4-1
J: TRBJ2-1
size: -
D: TRBD1
DNA: TGCGCCAGCAGCCAAGCGACAGGGGCTTTCTACAATGAGCAGTTCTTC
CDR3: CASSQATGAFYNEQFF

V: TRBV11-1
J: TRBJ2-7
size: -
D: TRBD2
DNA: TGTGCCAGCAGCCCCGGACTAGAAAGGGGCGAGCAGTACTTC
CDR3: CASSPGLERGEQYF

V: TRBV5-5
J: TRBJ2-2
size: -
D: -
DNA: TGTGCCAGCAGCCCGAGATGGAGCGCGAACACCGGGGAGCTGTTTTTT
CDR3: CASSPRWSANTGELFF

V: TRBV24-1
J: TRBJ1-5
size: few
D: TRBD1
DNA: TGTGCCACCAGTGACGGACAGGGGGGAGGACCCCAGCATTTT
CDR3: CATSDGQGGGPQHF